These 24 T cell receptor beta chains came from one sample sequenced in a study of T-cell memory formation after mild COVID-19. TCRdb re-derived calls from the 5' RACE reads in MiXCR, one entry per CDR3 protein. The top ten hold around a fifth of the sample, which has roughly 400,000 distinct CDR3 sequences, 15% to 20% seen once. Sequencing was performed on PBMCs or a T cell subset sorted from them (not recorded which). The receptors here all came from a man between 18 and 29 years old who had mild COVID-19 (a few samples of this study predate the infection). Cell type and time point are not known.

The gene calls are TRBV7-2 and TRBJ1-2, with 8 bases lining up with TRBD1. Germline CDR1 reads SGHTA; CDR2 reads FQGNSA. Unmatched junction bases numbered 5, after V lost 3 bases and J lost 5 bases. The CDR3 extends over 14 amino acids. The CDR3 loop is CASSLDRALYGYTF. CDR3 nucleotide sequence: TGTGCCAGCAGCTTGGACAGGGCGTTGTATGGCTACACCTTC.

The V gene is TRBV20-1, the J gene TRBJ1-5; D remains ambiguous. Germline loops: CDR1 DFQATT, CDR2 SNEGSKA (reference sequence). Trimming stripped 3 bases from V and 7 bases from J, with 16 bases between. This CDR3 is built from 14 residues. The CDR3 DNA sequence: TGCAGTGCTAGTGACGGATCCCCAAGCCAGCCCCAGCATTTT. Translation gives CSASDGSPSQPQHF.

The chain carries TRBV6-5 and TRBJ1-2; D unclear. The CDR3 extends over 14 amino acids. Deletions cut 2 bases from V and 4 bases from J, with 11 bases between. CDR1 and CDR2 from the germline V gene are MNHEY and SVGAGI. This chain's CDR3 is CASSYLQDSYGYTF. The CDR3 coding sequence is TGTGCCAGCAGTTACCTCCAGGATTCCTATGGCTACACCTTC.

The rearrangement links TRBV11-3 to TRBJ2-3; 10 bases match TRBD1. Germline lookup yields CDR1 SGHNT and CDR2 YENEEA. V shed 3 bases and J 7 bases; nucleotides not matched to a gene: 1. The CDR3 covers 13 residues. The chain's CDR3 is CASSLDRGYTQYF. CDR3 coding DNA: TGTGCCAGCAGCTTGGACAGGGGGTATACGCAGTATTTT. Variable domain in full (rest from reference TRBV11-3 and TRBJ2-3): EAGVVQSPRYKIIEKKQPVAFWCNPISGHNTLYWYLQNLGQGPELLIRYENEEAVDDSQLPKDRFSAERLKGVDSTLKIQPAELGDSAVYLCASSLDRGYTQYFGPGTRLTVL.

The V and J genes are TRBV6-5 and TRBJ1-1; TRBD1 matches at 7 bases. CDR3 size: 14 residues. Germline V gene data show CDR1 as MNHEY and CDR2 as SVGAGI. V was pared by 8 bases and J by 3 bases, with 9 bases of the junction left unmatched. CDR3 bases: TGTGCCAGCGCGGCAGGGGGTATCTACACTGAAGCTTTCTTT. Protein sequence: CASAAGGIYTEAFF.

The rearrangement uses TRBV12-3 or TRBV12-4 and TRBJ1-2; 11 nucleotides match TRBD1. V lost 8 bases to trimming and J lost 7 bases; unmatched junction nucleotides: 3. This CDR3 has 12 residues. CDR3 protein: CASRTGGFGYTF. The DNA of the CDR3 is TGTGCCAGCCGGACAGGGGGCTTTGGCTACACCTTC.

This chain's CDR3 is CASSRTPWPQHF. CDR3 DNA: TGTGCCAGCAGTCGGACTCCCTGGCCCCAGCATTTT. The V gene is TRBV6-6, the J gene TRBJ1-5; D is undetermined. The V end lost 5 bases, the J end lost 9 bases, and 11 bases lay between the germline ends. CDR1 and CDR2 (germline): MNHNY, SVGAGI (reference sequence). The CDR3 covers 12 residues.

This chain connects TRBV27 to TRBJ1-1, with TRBD1 matching over 7 bases. CDR1 is MNHEY, CDR2 SMNVEV, per germline (reference sequence). This CDR3 has 13 residues. J lost 1 base, V lost 7 bases, and 3 bases had no gene match. The CDR3 sequence: CASTGQPNTEAFF. The CDR3 DNA reads TGTGCCAGCACGGGACAGCCGAACACTGAAGCTTTCTTT.

This clonotype was counted at least ten times. The chain uses TRBV6-2 or TRBV6-3 and TRBJ1-1, with a tentative D call TRBD1 (5 bases). There are 14 residues in the CDR3. Looked up from germline, CDR1 is MNHEY and CDR2 is SVGEGT. V lost 5 bases to trimming and J lost 6 bases, with 16 bases between them. This CDR3 is CASSAYRRSAEAFF. The CDR3 DNA follows: TGTGCCAGCAGTGCATACAGGCGAAGCGCTGAAGCTTTCTTT.

The rearrangement links TRBV6-2 or TRBV6-3 to TRBJ2-2; TRBD1 matches at 8 bases. The CDR3 loop spans 16 amino acids. The V gene end was trimmed by 6 bases and the J gene end by 2 bases; junction bases not matched to a gene: 8. Germline V gene data show CDR1 as MNHEY and CDR2 as SVGEGT. The CDR3 loop reads CASSRAGTGNTGELFF. Written as DNA, the CDR3 is TGTGCCAGCAGCCGTGCGGGGACAGGAAACACCGGGGAGCTGTTTTTT.

In this sample, this clonotype turned up many times. V is TRBV7-9 and J is TRBJ2-5; D may correspond to TRBD1 or TRBD2 (5 bases each). V was pared by 3 bases and J by 2 bases, with 10 bases between. The CDR3 is 14 residues long. Germline V gene sequence: CDR1 SEHNR, CDR2 FQNEAQ (reference sequence). CDR3 in amino acids: CASSLGTSQETQYF. CDR3 DNA: TGTGCCAGCAGCTTGGGGACGTCGCAAGAGACCCAGTACTTC.

This clonotype was seen a handful of times. The genes are TRBV9 and TRBJ1-3; D is possibly TRBD1 (6 bases). The V gene's germline CDR1 is SGDLS and CDR2 YYNGEE. With 4 bases removed from V and 0 bases from J, the gap between germline ends came to 14 bases. This CDR3 region has 16 residues. CDR3 sequence (DNA): TGTGCCAGCAGCATCTCACAGGGTCTCTCTGGAAACACCATATATTTT. Amino acids: CASSISQGLSGNTIYF.

The chain links TRBV6-5 to TRBJ1-5; no reliable D call. V was shortened by 0 bases and J by 7 bases, with 7 bases between the two germline ends. There are 13 residues in the CDR3. Germline CDR1 MNHEY, CDR2 SVGAGI. This CDR3 reads CASSYSTGQPQHF. In nucleotides, the CDR3 is TGTGCCAGCAGTTACTCGACGGGGCAGCCCCAGCATTTT.

V is TRBV27 and J is TRBJ2-7, with D perhaps TRBD1 (5 bases). The CDR3 extends over 14 amino acids. The germline V and J ends were trimmed by 3 bases and 6 bases, with 15 bases remaining between them. The germline V gene has CDR1 MNHEY and CDR2 SMNVEV (reference sequence). CDR3 loop: CASSLLQEPVEQYV. The DNA for the CDR3 is TGTGCCAGCAGTTTGCTACAGGAACCCGTCGAGCAGTACGTC.

This clonotype was counted a few times. CDR3 residues: CASRRGQGPHPTDTQYF. The CDR3 DNA reads as TGCGCCAGCAGAAGGGGACAGGGCCCCCACCCCACAGATACGCAGTATTTT. The J gene is TRBJ2-3, the V gene TRBV4-1; 9 bases agree with TRBD1. The germline V gene encodes CDR1 MGHRA and CDR2 YSYEKL. Trimming took 6 bases from V and 2 from J; bases not matched to a gene: 12. The CDR3 has 17 residues.

In this sample, this clonotype turned up a few times. The V and J genes are TRBV10-3 and TRBJ2-1; D is ambiguous. The germline CDR1 and CDR2 sequences are ENHRY and SYGVKD. The CDR3 runs 16 residues. The V end lost 4 bases, the J end lost 6 bases, and 19 bases lay between the germline ends. The CDR3, as DNA: TGTGCCATCAGTGGAACCAAGGGCCTTACGCTCAATGAGCAGTTCTTC. It encodes CAISGTKGLTLNEQFF.

In its sample, this clonotype was seen a few times. This rearrangement joins TRBV6-2 or TRBV6-3 to TRBJ2-3, with no clear D. Germline-derived CDR1 and CDR2 are MNHEY and SVGEGT. CDR3 length: 13 residues. Trimming took 11 bases from V and 2 from J, leaving 14 bases between them. This CDR3 reads CASAPWDTDTQYF. DNA for the CDR3: TGTGCCTCAGCGCCATGGGACACAGATACGCAGTATTTT.

This clonotype was observed once. This chain links TRBV12-3 or TRBV12-4 with TRBJ2-2, with D tentatively TRBD1 (5 bases). The CDR3 has 14 amino acids. Trimming took 7 bases from V and 1 from J, leaving 10 bases between them. Here the CDR3 reads CASNFQGNTGELFF. CDR3 coding DNA: TGTGCCAGCAACTTCCAGGGGAACACCGGGGAGCTGTTTTTT.

The chain employs TRBV12-3 or TRBV12-4 and TRBJ1-5, with TRBD1 matching 7 bases. With 4 bases clipped from V and 5 bases from J, the junction kept 8 bases outside the gene matches. This CDR3 comprises 15 residues. CDR3 DNA: TGTGCCAGCAGTTCGCGACAGGGAGGAGATCAGCCCCAGCATTTT. It encodes CASSSRQGGDQPQHF.

V usage is TRBV20-1 and J usage is TRBJ2-3; 15 bases are shared with TRBD2. Unmatched junction bases numbered 4, after V lost 5 bases and J lost 1 base. The CDR3 has 16 residues. Germline-derived CDR1 and CDR2 are DFQATT and SNEGSKA (reference sequence). Written as DNA, the CDR3 is TGCAGTGCTGCGAGGACTAGCGGGGGGGGCACAGATACGCAGTATTTT. As protein: CSAARTSGGGTDTQYF.

This clonotype was seen more than once but under ten times. V usage is TRBV27 and J usage is TRBJ2-3; D uncertain. CDR1 and CDR2 (germline): MNHEY, SMNVEV (reference sequence). This CDR3 has 14 amino acids. The V end was cut by 3 bases, the J end by 6 bases, with 13 bases between. This CDR3 reads CASSFLQELDTQYF. CDR3 nucleotide sequence: TGTGCCAGCAGTTTCCTGCAAGAGTTGGATACGCAGTATTTT.

The rearrangement links TRBV15 to TRBJ2-3; 13 bases fit TRBD2. V shed 3 bases, J shed 4 bases, and the junction held 7 bases outside the gene matches. The CDR3 loop spans 17 amino acids. Germline V gene sequence: CDR1 LNHNV, CDR2 YYDKDF (reference sequence). The CDR3 nucleotides read TGTGCCACCAGCAGGGCTAGACTAGCGGGGGGCCCAGATACGCAGTATTTT. Translating it yields CATSRARLAGGPDTQYF.

This clonotype was detected only a few times. The chain is built from TRBV29-1 and TRBJ2-5; D possibly matches TRBD1 or TRBD2 (6 bases each). This CDR3 has 13 amino acids. The V and J ends lost 4 bases and 4 bases respectively, with 13 bases between them. Germline-derived CDR1 and CDR2 are SQVTM and ANQGSEA. The CDR3 reads CSVGRGAIETQYF. CDR3 coding DNA: TGCAGCGTTGGAAGGGGGGCGATAGAGACCCAGTACTTC.

The rearrangement joins TRBV6-2 or TRBV6-3 to TRBJ1-2; D is ambiguous. V dropped 2 bases and J dropped 8 bases, with 9 bases sitting between them. There are 12 residues in the CDR3. Germline loops: CDR1 MNHEY, CDR2 SVGEGT. CDR3 sequence reads: CASSYLRIGYTF. CDR3 bases: TGTGCCAGCAGTTACCTGCGGATCGGCTACACCTTC.